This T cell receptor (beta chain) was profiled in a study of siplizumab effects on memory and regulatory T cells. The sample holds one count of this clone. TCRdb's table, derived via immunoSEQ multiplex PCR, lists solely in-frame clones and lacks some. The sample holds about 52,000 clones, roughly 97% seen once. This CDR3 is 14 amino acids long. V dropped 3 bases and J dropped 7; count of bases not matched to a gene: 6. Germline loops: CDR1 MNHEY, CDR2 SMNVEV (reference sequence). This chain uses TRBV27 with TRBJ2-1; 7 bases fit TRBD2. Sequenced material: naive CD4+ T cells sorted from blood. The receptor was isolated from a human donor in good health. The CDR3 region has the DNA TGTGCCAGCAGTTTGGGCCAGGGAGGGAATGAGCAGTTCTTC. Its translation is CASSLGQGGNEQFF.